This T cell receptor (beta chain) was recovered during a study of identical twins. TCRdb redid the calling of the 5' RACE reads with MiXCR, one entry per CDR3 protein. The data show 500,000 to 650,000 distinct CDR3 sequences, about 22% seen once. Among all donors, each was a healthy Caucasian. V shed 4 bases and J shed 5 bases, with 12 bases lying between them. The germline V gene encodes CDR1 DFQATT and CDR2 SNEGSKA (reference sequence). The CDR3 is 13 residues long. Separately, the same data were catalogued under a study of yellow fever vaccine responses in identical twins.

The clonotype originates from a woman between 18 and 29 years old in good health. The V gene is TRBV20-1, the J gene TRBJ1-5; possible D gene TRBD1, 6 bases. Input material: CD4+ T cells sorted from blood. The CDR3 loop reads CSATGEGDQPQHF. In DNA, the CDR3 is TGCAGTGCTACAGGGGAGGGTGATCAGCCCCAGCATTTT.